These 24 T cell receptor beta chains were sequenced from one sample in a study of blood T cells in healthy people across ages. Through a sample-barcoded 5' primer and a J-beta primer mix, a second PCR was run for roughly 6 to 11 cycles. A single record per CDR3 protein comes from TCRdb applying MiXCR to the 5' RACE reads. The sample yields 790,000 or so distinct CDR3 sequences, 46% seen once. Sequencing used blood. These receptors were taken from a man of 80 years or more in good health.

The V and J genes are TRBV5-1 and TRBJ2-2; possible D gene TRBD2, 5 bases. Germline lookup yields CDR1 SGHRS and CDR2 YFSETQ. The length of the CDR3 is 16 residues. Trimming stripped 0 bases from V and 5 bases from J, with 14 bases between. Here the CDR3 DNA reads TGCGCCAGCAGCTTGGGTTCGGGGATAGATACCGGGGAGCTGTTTTTT. Amino acid sequence: CASSLGSGIDTGELFF.

The genes are TRBV4-2 and TRBJ2-6; tentative D call: TRBD2 (5 bases). CDR1 and CDR2 from the germline V gene are LGHNA and YNFKEQ. V was clipped by 3 bases and J by 0 bases, with 18 bases between them. The CDR3 spans 19 residues. CDR3 bases: TGTGCCAGCAGCCAGAGGGTCGGCAGCGTAAGCTCTGGGGCCAACGTCCTGACTTTC. This sequence encodes CASSQRVGSVSSGANVLTF.

There are a few counts of this clonotype. The rearrangement links TRBV12-3 or TRBV12-4 to TRBJ1-2; D may be TRBD1 (6 bases). The CDR3 runs 15 residues. V gave up 4 bases and J gave up 3 bases, with 15 bases separating them. The CDR3 sequence: CASSYGRGGDYGYTF. As DNA, the CDR3 is TGTGCCAGCAGTTACGGCAGGGGAGGGGACTATGGCTACACCTTC.

This clonotype was picked up many times. This rearrangement joins TRBV7-2 to TRBJ2-1; D perhaps matches TRBD2 (6 bases). The germline CDR1 and CDR2 sequences are SGHTA and FQGNSA. Trimming took off 1 base at V and 6 bases at J, with 13 bases between the two ends. There are 15 residues in the CDR3. CDR3 sequence: CASSLEAGWVNEQFF. DNA of the CDR3: TGTGCCAGCAGCTTAGAAGCGGGTTGGGTCAATGAGCAGTTCTTC.

This chain uses TRBV20-1 with TRBJ2-7, with 8 bases aligning to TRBD1. V trimming: 6 bases; J trimming: 5 bases; junction bases outside the gene matches: 9. CDR1 is DFQATT, CDR2 SNEGSKA, per germline (reference sequence). The CDR3 loop spans 13 amino acids. Written as DNA, the CDR3 is TGCAGTGCAAAGAGACAGGGGACCCACGAGCAGTACTTC. Encoded protein: CSAKRQGTHEQYF.

This chain links TRBV4-2 with TRBJ2-1; D is possibly TRBD2 (7 bases). The CDR3 has 17 amino acids. The V and J ends lost 0 bases and 5 bases respectively, with 17 bases between them. Germline CDR1 is LGHNA and CDR2 is YNFKEQ. The CDR3 DNA reads as TGTGCCAGCAGCCAAGATCTAGGGGGAGGGCCAGACAATGAGCAGTTCTTC. Residues: CASSQDLGGGPDNEQFF.

This rearrangement joins TRBV27 to TRBJ2-2, with TRBD2 matching over 9 bases. CDR3 length: 13 residues. Germline values: CDR1 MNHEY, CDR2 SMNVEV (reference sequence). Trimming at V came to 11 bases and at J to 7 bases, leaving 8 bases not matched to a gene. CDR3 coding DNA: TGTGCCGCGGCGGGAGGGCCCATCGGGGAGCTGTTTTTT. Amino acids: CAAAGGPIGELFF.

This clonotype has only one observation. J is TRBJ1-2 and V is TRBV7-8; no reliable D call. Deletions cut 0 bases from V and 0 bases from J, with 8 bases between. Per the germline V gene, CDR1 is SGHVS and CDR2 is FQNEAQ. The CDR3 consists of 15 residues. The CDR3 DNA is TGTGCCAGCAGCTTAGCGCCGGATACTAACTATGGCTACACCTTC. Translated, it gives CASSLAPDTNYGYTF.

This chain joins TRBV4-2 and TRBJ2-7; 10 bases agree with TRBD1. The germline V gene encodes CDR1 LGHNA and CDR2 YNFKEQ. Trimming took 8 bases from V and 6 from J; bases not matched to a gene: 10. CDR3 size: 14 residues. The CDR3 sequence: CASRAMDRGSEQYF. The CDR3 coding sequence is TGTGCCAGCCGAGCCATGGACAGGGGGTCCGAGCAGTACTTC.

This clonotype was seen more than once but under ten times. The V and J genes are TRBV12-3 or TRBV12-4 and TRBJ2-5; D is ambiguous. CDR3 length equals 13 residues. Trimming shortened V by 3 bases and J by 3 bases, and 8 bases separated the two germline ends. The CDR3 loop is CASSLTSEETQYF. The CDR3 bases are TGTGCCAGCAGTTTGACCTCGGAAGAGACCCAGTACTTC.

In its sample, this clonotype was seen a few times. The V and J genes are TRBV7-2 and TRBJ2-1; 8 bases agree with TRBD1. Germline V gene data show CDR1 as SGHTA and CDR2 as FQGNSA. CDR3 length: 17 amino acids. The trim removed 1 base at V and 2 bases at J, leaving 7 bases unmatched. The CDR3: CASSLGRQGWTYNEQFF. Written as DNA, the CDR3 is TGTGCCAGCAGCTTAGGGCGACAGGGGTGGACCTACAATGAGCAGTTCTTC.

This clonotype was detected ten times or more. The chain recombines TRBV21-1 with TRBJ2-5; the listed D gene, TRBD1, was not tested against the DNA. TRBV21-1 is noted as a pseudogene. CDR3 length: 15 amino acids. For the CDR3, the DNA is TGTGCCAGCAGCAAAGCGGGTCGGGACAGAGAGACCCAGTACTTC. The encoded protein is CASSKAGRDRETQYF.

The chain is built from TRBV28 and TRBJ2-4, with TRBD2 identical over 14 bases. Unmatched junction bases numbered 1, after V lost 0 bases and J lost 0 bases. This CDR3 contains 18 residues. Germline CDR1 MDHEN, CDR2 SYDVKM. The CDR3 region is CASSLWGTSGRAKNIQYF. The CDR3 bases are TGTGCCAGCAGTTTATGGGGGACTAGCGGGAGAGCCAAAAACATTCAGTACTTC. Full variable domain (outside the CDR3, taken from reference TRBV28 and TRBJ2-4): DVKVTQSSRYLVKRTGEKVFLECVQDMDHENMFWYRQDPGLGLRLIYFSYDVKMKEKGDIPEGYSVSREKKERFSLILESASTNQTSMYLCASSLWGTSGRAKNIQYFGAGTRLSVL.

Concerning this clonotype itself: One base away lies a much larger clone, so this may be a sequencing read error. The CDR3 nucleotides read TGTGCCAGCAGCTATTCAAGAACCTCACAAGGGACCCAGTACTTC. Protein: CASSYSRTSQGTQYF. V gene TRBV25-1 combines with J gene TRBJ2-4; D call uncertain. The DNA end is a closer match to TRBJ2-5, so the J assignment may be wrong. Germline values: CDR1 MGHDK, CDR2 SYGVNS. The CDR3 spans 15 residues.

At least ten counts were recorded for this clonotype. The chain couples TRBV6-6 to TRBJ2-5; 7 nucleotides agree with TRBD1. This CDR3 region has 14 residues. V lost 6 bases and J lost 2; bases outside the gene matches: 6. Per the germline V gene, CDR1 is MNHNY and CDR2 is SVGAGI (reference sequence). This CDR3 is CASSLGTEQETQYF. DNA of the CDR3: TGTGCCAGCAGCCTCGGGACAGAACAAGAGACCCAGTACTTC.

The chain couples TRBV7-3 to TRBJ2-1; 10 nucleotides line up with TRBD2. CDR1 and CDR2 (germline): SGHTA, FQGTGA. With 2 bases clipped from V and 7 bases from J, the junction kept 8 bases outside the gene matches. This CDR3 spans 16 amino acids. This CDR3 is CASSLGVAGGRNEQFF. CDR3 sequence (DNA): TGTGCCAGCAGCTTAGGGGTAGCGGGAGGTAGGAATGAGCAGTTCTTC.

This sequence joins TRBV5-5 and TRBJ2-7, with D tentatively TRBD2 (5 bases). Between the trimmed V and J ends, which lost 0 bases and 2 bases, there was a span of 12 bases. Germline CDR1 is SGHKS and CDR2 is YYEKEE (reference sequence). This CDR3 spans 15 amino acids. The CDR3: CASSLAMRETYEQYF. CDR3 DNA: TGTGCCAGCAGCTTGGCTATGAGGGAGACCTACGAGCAGTACTTC.

The rearrangement links TRBV3-1 to TRBJ2-7; D assignment may be TRBD1 or TRBD2 (7 bases each). The end of the DNA aligns better with TRBJ2-5, so the J call may be wrong. CDR3 length: 17 amino acids. Germline V gene lookup returns CDR1 LGHDT and CDR2 YNNKEL (reference sequence). The CDR3 bases are TGTGCCAGCAGCCACCTGAGACCGACAGGGAGGGGAGAGACCCAGTACTTC. Amino acid sequence: CASSHLRPTGRGETQYF.

The table lists this clonotype with a few counts. The chain links TRBV29-1 to TRBJ2-7, with TRBD1 identical over 9 bases. Unmatched junction bases numbered 6, after V lost 2 bases and J lost 1 base. The CDR3 length is 15 residues. Germline V gene data show CDR1 as SQVTM and CDR2 as ANQGSEA. CDR3 DNA sequence: TGCAGCGTTGAACGCGGACAGGGGACTTCCTACGAGCAGTACTTC. This translates into CSVERGQGTSYEQYF.

V gene TRBV9 combines with J gene TRBJ2-1; TRBD2 aligns across 9 bases. The CDR3 consists of 16 residues. CDR1 is SGDLS, CDR2 YYNGEE, per germline. Trimming removed 0 bases from V and 10 bases from J; junction bases left unmatched: 11. DNA of the CDR3: TGTGCCAGCAGCGTAGATATCGCGGGAGGGAGCTACGAGCAGTTCTTC. Encoded protein: CASSVDIAGGSYEQFF.

The chain joins TRBV20-1 to TRBJ2-1; 11 bases agree with TRBD2. V shed 5 bases, J shed 6 bases, and the junction held 15 bases outside the gene matches. CDR3 length: 17 residues. In germline, CDR1 is DFQATT, CDR2 SNEGSKA (reference sequence). The CDR3: CSAELDGGLAGSNEQFF. CDR3 nucleotide sequence: TGCAGTGCTGAACTGGACGGTGGACTAGCGGGTTCCAATGAGCAGTTCTTC.

For this clonotype: One base away lies a much larger clone, so this may be a sequencing read error. The CDR3 is CASSVARDNEQFF. The CDR3 bases are TGTGCCAGCAGCGTAGCCAGAGACAATGAGCAGTTCTTC. The chain recombines TRBV7-3 with TRBJ2-1, with D hard to call. Germline V CDR1 and CDR2: SGHTA, FQGTGA. This CDR3 comprises 13 residues. Trimming removed 5 bases from V and 5 bases from J, with 10 bases in between. Combining the CDR3 with reference TRBV7-3 and TRBJ2-1 gives the whole variable domain GAGVSQTPSNKVTEKGKYVELRCDPISGHTALYWYRQSLGQGPEFLIYFQGTGAADDSGLPNDRFFAVRPEGSVSTLKIQRTERGDSAVYLCASSVARDNEQFFGPGTRLTVL.

This chain joins TRBV11-2 and TRBJ2-1; no definite D call. The CDR3 has 15 residues. Germline CDR1 is SGHAT and CDR2 is FQNNGV. V lost 5 bases, J lost 0 bases, and 11 bases lay in between. CDR3: CASSRPEDSYNEQFF. The CDR3 nucleotides read TGTGCCAGCAGCCGCCCAGAGGACTCCTACAATGAGCAGTTCTTC.

This clonotype appeared a few times. This chain links TRBV6-6 with TRBJ2-5; no definite D call. This CDR3 is built from 14 residues. Trimming shortened V by 0 bases and J by 4 bases, and 9 bases separated the two germline ends. The germline CDR1 and CDR2 sequences are MNHNY and SVGAGI (reference sequence). In nucleotides, the CDR3 is TGTGCCAGCAGTTACTCCGCGAGGCGAGAGACCCAGTACTTC. It translates to CASSYSARRETQYF.